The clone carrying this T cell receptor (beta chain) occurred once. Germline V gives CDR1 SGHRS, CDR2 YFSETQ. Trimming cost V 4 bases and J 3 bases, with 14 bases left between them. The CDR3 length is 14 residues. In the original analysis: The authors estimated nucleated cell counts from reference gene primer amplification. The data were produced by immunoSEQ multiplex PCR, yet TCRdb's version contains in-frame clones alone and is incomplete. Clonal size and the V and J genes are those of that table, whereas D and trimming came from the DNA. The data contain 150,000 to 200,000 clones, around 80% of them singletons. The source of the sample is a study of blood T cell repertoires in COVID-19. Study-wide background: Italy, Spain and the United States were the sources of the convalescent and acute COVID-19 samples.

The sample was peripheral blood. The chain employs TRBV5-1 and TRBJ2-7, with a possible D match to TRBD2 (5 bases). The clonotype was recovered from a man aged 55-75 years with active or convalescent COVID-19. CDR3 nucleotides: TGCGCCAGCAGCGCGTGGACTGGGGACTACGAGCAGTACTTC. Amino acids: CASSAWTGDYEQYF.